The 3 T cell receptor beta chains in this list originate from one sample, sequenced in a study of blood T cell repertoires in COVID-19. Sequenced by immunoSEQ multiplex PCR; TCRdb stores in-frame clones only, minus some. The table lists roughly 260,000 clones, around 87% of them singletons. What was sequenced was peripheral blood. These TCRs come from a woman aged 45 to 65 with acute or convalescent COVID-19.

The chain has TRBV27 and TRBJ2-7; TRBD2 agrees at 10 bases. The ends lost 5 bases at V and 2 bases at J; junction bases unmatched: 6. CDR1 and CDR2 (germline): MNHEY, SMNVEV (reference sequence). The CDR3 is 15 residues long. The CDR3 nucleotides are TGTGCCAGCAGTCTCCGGACTAGCGGCACCTACGAGCAGTACTTC. It translates to CASSLRTSGTYEQYF.

CDR3 in DNA: TGTGCCACCAACAGCGGGGGTAGCGGTGCCGCAGATACGCAGTATTTT. This translates into CATNSGGSGAADTQYF. The rearrangement links TRBV24-1 to TRBJ2-3; 8 bases fit TRBD2. With 8 bases clipped from V and 4 bases from J, the junction kept 13 bases outside the gene matches. The CDR3 extends over 16 amino acids. Germline V gene lookup returns CDR1 KGHDR and CDR2 SFDVKD.

The chain is built from TRBV6-2 or TRBV6-3 and TRBJ2-1; a possible D gene is TRBD2 (6 bases). This CDR3 has 19 residues. Looked up from germline, CDR1 is MNHEY and CDR2 is SVGEGT. Trimming took 2 bases from V and 7 from J, leaving 27 bases between them. The CDR3 nucleotides read TGTGCCAGCAGTTACAACCCCCAGATTACCTCAACGGAGGGAAATGAGCAGTTCTTC. This translates into CASSYNPQITSTEGNEQFF.